These 20 T cell receptor beta chains were sequenced from one sample in a study of T cell responses to AZD1222 COVID-19 vaccine. The assay was immunoSEQ multiplex PCR, and TCRdb's table has in-frame clones only and misses some. This sample yields 200,000 to 250,000 clones, of which around 94% are seen a single time; around 1.8% belongs to the top ten. The specimen comprised peripheral blood, sampled 28 days after the second dose of the MenACWY control vaccine. The receptors here all came from an adult who received the MenACWY meningococcal vaccine as a control.

The V call is TRBV5-1, the J call TRBJ1-1, with D maybe TRBD1 (6 bases). The V and J ends lost 0 bases and 11 bases respectively, with 14 bases between them. Germline V gene data show CDR1 as SGHRS and CDR2 as YFSETQ. CDR3 length: 13 residues. The chain's CDR3 is CASSLEGVASAFF. The CDR3, as DNA: TGCGCCAGCAGCTTGGAGGGGGTAGCGAGCGCTTTCTTT.

The gene calls are TRBV28 and TRBJ1-5; weak D call: TRBD1 (5 bases). Per germline, CDR1 MDHEN and CDR2 SYDVKM. Trimming left V 3 bases short and J 7 bases short, with 10 bases between. The CDR3 extends over 13 amino acids. The CDR3 DNA follows: TGTGCCAGCAGTTTCATAGGGGACCAGCCCCAGCATTTT. Protein sequence: CASSFIGDQPQHF.

This rearrangement joins TRBV7-2 to TRBJ2-7, with unresolved D. The CDR3 consists of 13 residues. V was cut by 3 bases and J by 3 bases, with 9 bases left in between. Germline CDR1 and CDR2: SGHTA and FQGNSA. CDR3 nucleotides: TGTGCCAGCAGCTTGGGTGGAGTCTACGAGCAGTACTTC. As protein: CASSLGGVYEQYF.

V gene TRBV19 combines with J gene TRBJ2-1; 8 bases map to TRBD1. Germline CDR1 LNHDA, CDR2 SQIVND (reference sequence). The length of the CDR3 is 15 residues. With V trimmed by 5 bases and J by 0 bases, 3 bases remained unmatched. This chain's CDR3 is CASSLGTGSYNEQFF. The CDR3 bases are TGTGCCAGTAGTCTAGGGACAGGCTCCTACAATGAGCAGTTCTTC.

The rearrangement links TRBV7-9 to TRBJ1-2; D is ambiguous. Germline V gives CDR1 SEHNR, CDR2 FQNEAQ (reference sequence). V lost 4 bases and J 7 bases, leaving 13 bases between the germline ends. The CDR3 runs to 13 residues. CDR3 protein: CASSSSGWGGYTF. CDR3 nucleotide sequence: TGTGCCAGCAGCTCCTCGGGGTGGGGTGGCTACACCTTC.

The chain has TRBV11-2 and TRBJ1-6; D not certain. Per germline, CDR1 SGHAT and CDR2 FQNNGV. There are 14 residues in the CDR3. V was clipped by 1 base and J by 9 bases, with 10 bases between them. CDR3 coding DNA: TGTGCCAGCAGCTTAGTCGCCAGGTCTTCACCCCTCCACTTT. Its translation: CASSLVARSSPLHF.

The rearrangement uses TRBV5-1 and TRBJ1-1; 7 positions agree with TRBD1. Germline trimming cut 0 bases from V and 5 bases from J; bases unmatched to any gene: 4. The germline V gene has CDR1 SGHRS and CDR2 YFSETQ. This CDR3 region has 14 residues. CDR3 DNA: TGCGCCAGCAGCTTGGTAACCAGGGGGACTGAAGCTTTCTTT. This translates into CASSLVTRGTEAFF. The full variable domain, with the rest looked up from reference TRBV5-1 and TRBJ1-1, is KAGVTQTPRYLIKTRGQQVTLSCSPISGHRSVSWYQQTPGQGLQFLFEYFSETQRNKGNFPGRFSGRQFSNSRSEMNVSTLELGDSALYLCASSLVTRGTEAFFGQGTRLTVV.

V and J are TRBV7-9 and TRBJ2-7; 9 positions agree with TRBD1. The CDR3 is made up of 12 amino acids. The V and J ends lost 10 bases and 6 bases, in that order; junction bases with no gene match: 7. Germline CDR1 and CDR2: SEHNR and FQNEAQ (reference sequence). The CDR3 loop is CATTGTGSEQYF. CDR3 nucleotide sequence: TGTGCCACAACCGGGACAGGGAGCGAGCAGTACTTC.

This rearrangement joins TRBV12-5 to TRBJ2-3; 11 bases match TRBD1. Germline values: CDR1 LGHNT, CDR2 FRNRAP. The ends lost 9 bases at V and 0 bases at J; junction bases unmatched: 11. The CDR3 has 17 amino acids. The CDR3 is CARRFVDRGQSTDTQYF. CDR3 in DNA: TGTGCTAGGCGTTTTGTGGACAGGGGGCAAAGCACAGATACGCAGTATTTT.

This chain uses TRBV25-1 with TRBJ1-2, with 8 positions matching TRBD1. V lost 5 bases and J lost 6; bases outside the gene matches: 8. The germline V gene encodes CDR1 MGHDK and CDR2 SYGVNS. The CDR3 totals 14 residues. In DNA, the CDR3 is TGTGCCAGCAGTAAGGGGGACAGGATCCATGGCTACACCTTC. Encoded protein: CASSKGDRIHGYTF.

The rearrangement links TRBV29-1 to TRBJ1-2; a weak D match, TRBD1 (5 bases). Per the germline V gene, CDR1 is SQVTM and CDR2 is ANQGSEA. Deletions cut 7 bases from V and 0 bases from J, with 15 bases between. The CDR3 is made up of 14 amino acids. CDR3 in amino acids: CSARERGANYGYTF. The CDR3 DNA is TGCAGCGCACGGGAAAGAGGGGCTAACTATGGCTACACCTTC.

The chain combines TRBV5-4 with TRBJ2-7; 8 bases map to TRBD1. The CDR3 sequence is 15 residues long. The junction had 8 bases not matched to a gene; V was cut back by 4 bases and J by 2 bases. From germline, CDR1 is SGHNT and CDR2 YYREEE (reference sequence). CDR3 region: CASSPGQGPTYEQYF. The CDR3 nucleotides read TGTGCCAGCAGCCCAGGACAGGGTCCGACCTACGAGCAGTACTTC.

This clone appeared once. The chain is built from TRBV18 and TRBJ1-5, with TRBD1 matching over 7 bases. Looked up from germline, CDR1 is KGHSH and CDR2 is LQKENI. V lost 3 bases to trimming and J lost 5 bases; unmatched junction nucleotides: 7. The CDR3 consists of 15 residues. CDR3 region: CASSPTDRRDQPQHF. CDR3 DNA sequence: TGTGCCAGCTCACCTACGGACAGGAGGGATCAGCCCCAGCATTTT.

Here the CDR3 reads CASSVGRGFRETQYF. Written as DNA, the CDR3 is TGTGCCAGCAGCGTAGGGAGGGGGTTTAGAGAGACCCAGTACTTC. This sequence joins TRBV9 and TRBJ2-5; D is perhaps TRBD1 or TRBD2 (6 bases each). V was pared by 0 bases and J by 4 bases, with 13 bases between. The CDR3 runs to 15 residues. Germline CDR1 SGDLS, CDR2 YYNGEE. Full variable domain (remainder filled in from reference TRBV9 and TRBJ2-5): DSGVTQTPKHLITATGQRVTLRCSPRSGDLSVYWYQQSLDQGLQFLIQYYNGEERAKGNILERFSAQQFPDLHSELNLSSLELGDSALYFCASSVGRGFRETQYFGPGTRLLVL.

The CDR3: CASSYSTGDPYEQYF. The DNA for the CDR3 is TGTGCCAGCAGTTACTCGACAGGGGATCCCTACGAGCAGTACTTC. The chain carries TRBV6-5 and TRBJ2-7, with 8 bases identical to TRBD1. Germline V gives CDR1 MNHEY, CDR2 SVGAGI. CDR3 length: 15 amino acids. V was clipped by 0 bases and J by 2 bases; unmatched bases: 3.

This rearrangement joins TRBV18 to TRBJ2-2; TRBD2 matches at 13 bases. This CDR3 is 15 amino acids long. After removal of 6 bases from V and 9 bases from J, the junction contained 7 bases not matched to a gene. In germline, CDR1 is KGHSH, CDR2 LQKENI. This CDR3 reads CASSAGTSGDRELFF. CDR3 bases: TGTGCCAGCTCGGCCGGGACTAGCGGGGACCGGGAGCTGTTTTTT.

The V and J genes are TRBV6-1 and TRBJ1-1, with D unresolved. CDR1 is MNHNS, CDR2 SASEGT, per germline. V shed 1 base and J shed 5 bases, with 8 bases lying between them. The CDR3 runs to 13 residues. CDR3 in DNA: TGTGCCAGCAGTGAAGTAGCGGGGACTGAAGCTTTCTTT. Amino acid sequence: CASSEVAGTEAFF.

The chain combines TRBV4-1 with TRBJ1-1; a weak D match, TRBD1 (6 bases). V was cut by 5 bases and J by 1 base, with 17 bases left in between. There are 16 residues in the CDR3. Looked up from germline, CDR1 is MGHRA and CDR2 is YSYEKL. In nucleotides, the CDR3 is TGCGCCAGCAGCTTAGGGGGGGATAGGGCGAACACTGAAGCTTTCTTT. The encoded protein is CASSLGGDRANTEAFF.

The J gene is TRBJ2-2, the V gene TRBV19, with D maybe TRBD2 (5 bases). Trimming took off 4 bases at V and 2 bases at J, with 14 bases between the two ends. The CDR3 loop spans 16 amino acids. Germline CDR1 and CDR2: LNHDA and SQIVND (reference sequence). CDR3 sequence reads: CASSKWPGKNTGELFF. In DNA form, the CDR3 reads TGTGCCAGTAGTAAATGGCCGGGGAAAAACACCGGGGAGCTGTTTTTT.

The chain joins TRBV30 to TRBJ1-3; D remains ambiguous. Germline CDR1 GTSNPN, CDR2 SVGIG (reference sequence). This CDR3 has 14 amino acids. V lost 6 bases and J 0 bases, leaving 12 bases between the germline ends. CDR3 coding DNA: TGTGCCTGCCCCACGATTGGCTCTGGAAACACCATATATTTT. Protein: CACPTIGSGNTIYF.